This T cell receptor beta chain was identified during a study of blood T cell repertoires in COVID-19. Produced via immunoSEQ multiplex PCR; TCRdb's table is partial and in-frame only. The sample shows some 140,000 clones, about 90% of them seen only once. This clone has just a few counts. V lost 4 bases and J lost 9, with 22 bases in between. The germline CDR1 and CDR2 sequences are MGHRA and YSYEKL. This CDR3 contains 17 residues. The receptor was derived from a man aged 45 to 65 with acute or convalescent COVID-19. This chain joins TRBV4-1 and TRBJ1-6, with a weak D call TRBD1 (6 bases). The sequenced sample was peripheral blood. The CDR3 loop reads CASSLPNIRGNRSPLHF. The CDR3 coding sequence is TGCGCCAGCAGCCTACCCAACATCAGGGGAAATCGTTCACCCCTCCACTTT.